The rows below give T cell receptor beta chains drawn from one sample of a study of chemoradiotherapy in HPV16-positive cancers. Sequencing used immunoSEQ multiplex PCR; TCRdb keeps in-frame clones, though not all of them. The sample comprises more than 1,200 clones, nearly 90% of which are singletons, and 4% rests with the top ten. The source was tumor tissue, collected from a patient who underwent chemoradiotherapy. The receptors were gathered from a human donor with HPV-associated anogenital cancer. Each CDR3 is given with its conserved first and last residue. The D gene is left open where the match is weak. Not every row has a clone size; where given, it reads once, few, many or a size class.

d_call	v_call	j_call	clone_size	cdr3_aa	cdr3_nt
.	TRBV29-1	TRBJ2-5	.	CSSTGASASETQYF	TGCAGCTCGACTGGGGCTAGCGCAAGTGAGACCCAGTACTTC
.	TRBV7-7	TRBJ1-1	few	CASSRDTNTEAFF	TGTGCTAGCAGTCGGGACACGAACACTGAAGCTTTCTTT
.	TRBV7-6	TRBJ1-1	.	CASTVSGGAGTEAFF	TGTGCCAGCACCGTTTCCGGGGGGGCAGGGACTGAAGCTTTCTTT
.	TRBV7-8	TRBJ2-3	once	CASSLAGLLGDTQYF	TGTGCCAGCAGCTTAGCTGGTCTTTTGGGGGATACGCAGTATTTT
TRBD2	TRBV6-5	TRBJ2-1	.	CASTGLAGGEQFF	TGTGCCAGCACTGGGCTAGCGGGGGGGGAGCAGTTCTTC
.	TRBV6-1	TRBJ1-3	.	CASSEGGTGIYTIYF	TGTGCCAGCAGTGAAGGAGGGACGGGGATTTACACCATATATTTT
TRBD2	TRBV19	TRBJ2-1	.	CASSSGLAGTFGQFF	TGTGCCAGTAGTTCTGGACTAGCGGGGACTTTCGGGCAGTTCTTC
.	TRBV20-1	TRBJ1-2	once	CSAQAAGYTF	TGCAGTGCTCAGGCAGCGGGCTACACCTTC
.	TRBV5-4	TRBJ2-6	once	CASTCITRQSRANVLTF	TGTGCCAGCACTTGTATTACCAGACAAAGTCGGGCCAACGTCCTGACTTTC
.	TRBV6-1	TRBJ1-5	.	CASSEAGGSQPQHF	TGTGCCAGCAGTGAAGCCGGTGGCAGTCAGCCCCAGCATTTT
.	TRBV2	TRBJ2-7	.	CASRRGGEQYF	TGTGCCAGCCGAAGAGGGGGCGAGCAGTACTTC